One TCR beta chain is described in this entry. Its antigen is currently not known. No per-base quality is available; no much larger clone lies one base away. The data were obtained in a study of cytomegalovirus exposure and HLA in healthy donors (dated by TCRdb to the late 2010s). Study-level background: An earlier analysis of 587 of the donors reported 276 Gb of sequence data and about 120 million unique TCR beta sequences obtained from some 200 million T cells. On average, around 240,000 unique TCR beta nucleotide sequences were sequenced per donor among a few hundred genotyped donors of the cohort, with about 17% of those sequences being non-productive. In an earlier analysis of a few hundred of the donors, high-throughput TCR beta sequencing was used to judge whether each TCR beta V gene segment behaved as functional or pseudogenic. All discovery cohort repertoires had been generated on a single sequencing platform. Donor age, sex, ethnicity and CMV serostatus were compiled together with the repertoire data. About five DR-DQ haplotypes were treated as single units for association and clustering because of strong linkage in the cohort. A later genetic analysis used genome-wide SNP genotypes for about 60% of the roughly 700 donors, treating that subset as a discovery cohort. The study aimed to test whether signatures of past pathogen exposure could be identified by cataloging public T cell receptors. Among the roughly 410 genotyped donors, approximately 77% belonged to the genetic ancestry cluster associated with self-reported Caucasian donors. Rather than drawing on any new phenotypic data, the later analysis identified candidate immune exposures from TCR beta sequences and the way those sequences occurred across donors. To predict cytomegalovirus infection status, the study brought together high-throughput TCR immunosequencing, statistical association of individual TCRs with disease status, and machine learning. A later analysis re-examined previously published TCR beta repertoires from about 670 donors and added high-resolution HLA genotyping to investigate patterns of TCR occurrence. Besides the first cohort of 666 subjects, a separate validation cohort made up of around 120 different subjects was used. Both class I and class II loci were covered by HLA typing, at four-digit resolution. The T cell repertoires of 700 or so subjects were profiled by immunosequencing and related to cytomegalovirus serostatus. An early release covering about 600 HLA-typed donors comprised roughly 300 gigabases of sequencing data and some 79 million unique TCR sequences. Typing coverage differed by locus: A, B, C, DRB1 and DQB1 were typed in roughly 620-630 donors, DQA1 in roughly 500, DPA1 in approximately 600, and DPB1 in just under 480. Here is what the overall study found, with its caveats: Most TCR sequences were observed very rarely across donors, whereas some public TCRs were present in many individuals. The presence/absence analyses assumed that sequencing depth was roughly uniform across donors, and that assumption may not be true. A later genetic analysis associated a missense DCLRE1C variant with V-gene and J-gene trimming of TCR beta chains, and an independent cohort replicated the association. A few of the identified cytomegalovirus-associated TCR beta chains were confirmed in vitro to be specific for cytomegalovirus antigens. Most CMV-associated TCR beta chains appeared to be HLA-restricted in a later analysis, and the HLA associations seemed to be driven largely by CMV exposure. The classifier was reported to diagnose cytomegalovirus status with high specificity and sensitivity in both the original cohort and the validation cohort. In an earlier analysis of 587 of the donors, most TCR beta V segments appeared in productive rearrangements about 87% or about 30% of the time, broadly matching IMGT annotations. The 87-base-pair reads could not distinguish some IMGT-functional V segments, including TRBV6-2 and TRBV6-3, so those segments were excluded. The only immune exposure information available for the cohort was CMV serostatus. In a later analysis, TCR association rates were found to vary across HLA loci, with the most associated TCRs seen for DRB1 alleles and the fewest for HLA-C alleles. According to a later genetic analysis, donors in an Asian-associated ancestry cluster had fewer N-insertions in productive TCRs than the roughly 700-donor mean. A further reported finding was that TCR beta sequences accurately predicted the HLA-A and HLA-B alleles for most subjects in the first cohort. When HLA alleles, especially DR and DQ, strongly co-occurred, TCR associations were difficult to assign to individual alleles. Specific HLA alleles were associated with around 18,000 TCR beta sequences at a false discovery rate of 0.05 in a later analysis. Because some donors lacked HLA typing at each locus, the association tests relied only on the typed subset. Linkage disequilibrium might explain the correlated functional status among segregating V segments, but an unknown experimental factor could not be excluded. Only TCR beta chains were sequenced in this cohort, and the absence of alpha or paired-chain data limited detectable features. Because counts were too low, about 18 rarely observed V segments, including chromosome 9 orphons, were left out of the earlier analysis of 587 of the donors. The sequencing pipeline was judged likely to have produced a cluster of highly shared sequence variants as a technical artifact. The authors suggested that the approach could potentially be generalized to other disease states and immunological phenotypes. The study gave a list of around 170 TCR beta chains associated with cytomegalovirus. In a later analysis, HLA-associated TCR beta chains showed more clonal expansion and lower generation probabilities than non-associated chains that were equally common. A later analysis reported that several top co-occurrence clusters appeared linked to parvovirus B19, influenza, CMV and Epstein-Barr virus.

The cohort was made up of approximately 670 healthy bone marrow donors. At the time of sampling, every cohort member was nominally healthy, though immune exposures that went unrecorded were likely present. The donor tested CMV seropositive, placing the donor among the 290 or so seropositive members of the cohort. A peripheral blood sample was provided by each donor, and peripheral blood mononuclear cells were used for TCR beta sequencing. The Qiagen DNeasy Blood Extraction Kit was used to extract genomic DNA from the blood cell samples. The CDR3 runs 11 residues from the cysteine to the phenylalanine. The CDR3 DNA has 33 bases and is translated from base 1. V sheds 7 bases and J sheds 8 bases, leaving 8 bases between their ends. Reading the germline V gene gives CDR1 MNHEY and CDR2 SVGAGI. Receptor amplification or capture employed the immunoSEQ multiplex PCR assay. For the multiplex PCR, a mixture combining 60 forward primers for TCR Vbeta segments and 13 reverse primers for TCR Jbeta segments was used. A multiplex PCR assay on genomic DNA amplified the CDR3 region of rearranged TCR beta genes. Amplified TCR beta libraries were sequenced as 87-base-pair reads on the Illumina HiSeq System. Turning to the authors' computational methods: A later analysis counted approximately 74 million unique TCR beta chains across the 500 to 850 repertoires, and 9.5 million to 11 million of these chains were shared by at least two donors. Raw reads were error-corrected and collapsed into unique sequences by a nearest-neighbor algorithm in which closely related sequences were merged to remove PCR and sequencing errors. To assign V, D and J gene segments, CDR3 sequences were aligned to IMGT reference sequences. For a sequence to be retained, a match of at least six nucleotides was required to both a V gene segment and a J gene segment. A rearrangement counted as productive if the CDR3 had no stop codons and remained in frame with V and J, and every other rearrangement counted as non-productive. Following IMGT convention, CDR3 was defined as the stretch from the second conserved V-encoded cysteine to the conserved J-encoded phenylalanine. The earlier analysis of about 560 of the donors excluded any sequence lacking an unambiguous match to a single V gene segment. An earlier analysis of a few hundred of the donors classified V segments as functional when productive rearrangements were above 56.7% and as segregating when the standard deviation between donors was above 5%. A statistical classification framework was built for diagnosing cytomegalovirus status from the catalog of TCR beta chain sequences. V and J gene assignment, in a later analysis, came from comparing TCR nucleotide sequences with IMGT/GENE-DB human TR gene sequences. The TCRdist pipeline was used in a later analysis to assign CDR3 sequences and most-parsimonious VDJ recombination scenarios. In a later analysis, each TCR beta chain was defined by its CDR3 amino acid sequence together with its V-gene family, and reads without a unique V-gene family were excluded. In a later analysis, fewer than 650 highly shared, low-generation-probability nucleotide sequences were removed to address suspected cross-contamination and a sequencing artifact. In a later analysis, a clonal expansion index was calculated for each public chain from normalized within-repertoire ranks of inferred template counts. In a later analysis, generation probabilities were computed using a VDJ recombination model fitted to out-of-frame rearrangements, and the results were checked against IGoR. In a later analysis, hypergeometric tests were used to score TCR-TCR, TCR-HLA and TCR-CMV co-occurrence, with a repertoire-size bias correction applied to TCR pairs. To estimate false discovery rates, a later analysis permuted the HLA or CMV assignments 20 times. A later analysis grouped co-occurring TCRs with DBSCAN, adding TCRdist sequence similarity when clustering within HLA-allele-positive subsets. Repertoires with fewer than 30,000 or more than 120,000 public chains, plus five repertoires with anomalous nucleotide sharing, were excluded from co-occurrence clustering. The source is immuneACCESS, and TCRdb retained only in-frame sequences with V and J called. Part of the clones is not carried over; for the studies checked, unresolved V genes explain less than half of this, and the remainder is unexplained. The V and J calls and clone size are taken from that table; D and trimming were inferred from the DNA. The sample records 100,000 to 120,000 clones, 10% to 15% of which are singletons. The ten largest make up roughly a sixth of the sample.

The rearrangement combines TRBV6-5 with TRBJ2-2, and perhaps TRBD2 as D gene, on 5 matching bases. The clonotype originates from a man between 40 and 49 years old in good health and CMV-seropositive. The sequenced sample consisted of PBMCs. The CDR3 amino acid sequence is: CASTSGGELFF. DNA sequence: TGTGCCAGCACCTCGGGGGGGGAGCTGTTTTTT.